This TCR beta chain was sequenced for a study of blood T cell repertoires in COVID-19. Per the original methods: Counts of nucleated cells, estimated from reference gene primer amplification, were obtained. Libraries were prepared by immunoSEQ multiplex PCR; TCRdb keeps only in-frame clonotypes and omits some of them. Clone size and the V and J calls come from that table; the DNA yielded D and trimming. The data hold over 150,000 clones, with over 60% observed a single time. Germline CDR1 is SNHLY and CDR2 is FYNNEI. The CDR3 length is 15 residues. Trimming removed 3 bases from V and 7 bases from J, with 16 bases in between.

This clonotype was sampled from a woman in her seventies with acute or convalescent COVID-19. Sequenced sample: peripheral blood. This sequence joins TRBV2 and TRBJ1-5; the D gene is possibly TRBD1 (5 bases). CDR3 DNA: TGTGCCAGCAGTGATTCCAGGGTCGTCGTCCAGCCCCAGCATTTT. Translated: CASSDSRVVVQPQHF.